This T cell receptor (beta chain) appears in the sequencing data of a study of read filtering for tumor transcriptome and immune sequencing (dated by TCRdb to the early 2020s). Background on the whole study: The cohort was composed of 17 male and over 13 female patients, with a mean age of 65.9 years and an age range of about 45 to 90. By revised international staging, about 8 patients were R-ISS I, under 20 were R-ISS II and about seven were R-ISS III. TCR repertoires obtained by targeted immune repertoire sequencing and by bulk whole-transcriptome sequencing performed on the same bone marrow samples were compared. One main goal was a read-filtering strategy for immune repertoire data, in particular deciding whether clonotypes backed by only one read should be removed. Whole-transcriptome libraries were prepared with the TruSeq RNA Access Library Prep Kit after DNase treatment. TCR-region mapped reads per sample ranged from about 4.05 to 10.27 million with IR-seq versus only roughly 75 to 1273 with RNA-seq. Beyond this particular receptor, the publication reports: Removing single-read clonotypes increased the correlation between IR-seq and RNA-seq shared clonotype proportions. The sorted CD138-negative fraction was a mixed bone marrow immune population, not purified T cells. Single-read clonotypes made up roughly four fifths of clonotypes but only approximately 3.2% of total reads in IR-seq, compared with more than 65% of clonotypes and 35% to 45% of reads in RNA-seq. IR-seq captured clonotypes at much higher depth and more reliably than RNA-seq, and smaller IR-seq throughput sufficed to identify most shared clonotypes.

This clonotype has at least ten counts. It lacks a known antigen. Within one base of it there is no much larger clone, and no base qualities were kept. CDR1 SNHLY and CDR2 FYNNEI were looked up in the germline V gene. The V end loses 6 bases and the J end loses 7 bases, and a stretch of 19 bases separates them. The CDR3 spans 15 residues, from the cysteine through the phenylalanine. This entry keeps only the CDR3 DNA: 45 bases, framed from base 1. The Immunoverse kit was used to build TCR libraries from about 400 ng RNA, with molecular barcoded adaptors covering alpha/delta and beta/gamma chains. The same RNA used for transcriptome sequencing was used for TCR library preparation. TCR libraries were sequenced on an Illumina HiSeq 4000 with 2 x 150 cycles. In the paper's pipeline: Using MiXCR, which included quality filtering and error correction, TCR reads were aligned to human V, D, J and C references and then assembled into CDR3 clonotypes. The tcR package in R was used for analysis of clonotype counts and gene usage diversity. Raw mapping reads were checked after the RNA-seq reads had been mapped by STAR aligner version 2.5.3a onto the human GRCh37 genome. To test how sequencing depth affects detected clonotypes, IR-seq fastq files were randomly downsampled with Seqtk 1.3. Clones were called with MiXCR by TCRdb after fastp trimmed the public reads at Q25, and only in-frame beta chains were retained. Under each unique CDR3 protein, matching rows form one entry showing the most common genes and DNA. These V and J calls rely on TCRdb rather than the paper's analysis. The sample yields about 90,000 distinct CDR3 sequences; 10% to 15% were counted once. In total, the top ten clones hold 15% of the sample.

Bone marrow was sampled from every patient at the time of active disease. Ficoll-Hypaque density gradient centrifugation was used to isolate bone marrow mononuclear cells. Myeloma plasma cells were removed and CD138-negative cells were obtained by negative selection following labeling with CD138 magnetic microbeads on a MACS separator. Flow cytometry on an Attune NxT with CD138 antibodies was used to check the purity of the isolated cells. Total RNA was extracted using TRIzol reagent and was quantified on a NanoDrop spectrophotometer. For each patient, paired RNA-seq and IR-seq were run on the CD138-negative bone marrow sample from that patient.

The TCR originated in a donor aged 40 or older with multiple myeloma. The chain employs TRBV2 and TRBJ2-4, and TRBD2 may be the D gene, going by 5 matching bases. Sequenced material: a population of CD138-negative cells sorted from bone marrow. The sample's cell subset or site, from its label and the paper: bone marrow mononuclear cells depleted of CD138+ plasma/myeloma cells by negative magnetic selection. The sequence in DNA is TGTGCCAGCAGAACTAGACCCGGTCAAGGTAACATTCAGTACTTC. Translated, this is CASRTRPGQGNIQYF.